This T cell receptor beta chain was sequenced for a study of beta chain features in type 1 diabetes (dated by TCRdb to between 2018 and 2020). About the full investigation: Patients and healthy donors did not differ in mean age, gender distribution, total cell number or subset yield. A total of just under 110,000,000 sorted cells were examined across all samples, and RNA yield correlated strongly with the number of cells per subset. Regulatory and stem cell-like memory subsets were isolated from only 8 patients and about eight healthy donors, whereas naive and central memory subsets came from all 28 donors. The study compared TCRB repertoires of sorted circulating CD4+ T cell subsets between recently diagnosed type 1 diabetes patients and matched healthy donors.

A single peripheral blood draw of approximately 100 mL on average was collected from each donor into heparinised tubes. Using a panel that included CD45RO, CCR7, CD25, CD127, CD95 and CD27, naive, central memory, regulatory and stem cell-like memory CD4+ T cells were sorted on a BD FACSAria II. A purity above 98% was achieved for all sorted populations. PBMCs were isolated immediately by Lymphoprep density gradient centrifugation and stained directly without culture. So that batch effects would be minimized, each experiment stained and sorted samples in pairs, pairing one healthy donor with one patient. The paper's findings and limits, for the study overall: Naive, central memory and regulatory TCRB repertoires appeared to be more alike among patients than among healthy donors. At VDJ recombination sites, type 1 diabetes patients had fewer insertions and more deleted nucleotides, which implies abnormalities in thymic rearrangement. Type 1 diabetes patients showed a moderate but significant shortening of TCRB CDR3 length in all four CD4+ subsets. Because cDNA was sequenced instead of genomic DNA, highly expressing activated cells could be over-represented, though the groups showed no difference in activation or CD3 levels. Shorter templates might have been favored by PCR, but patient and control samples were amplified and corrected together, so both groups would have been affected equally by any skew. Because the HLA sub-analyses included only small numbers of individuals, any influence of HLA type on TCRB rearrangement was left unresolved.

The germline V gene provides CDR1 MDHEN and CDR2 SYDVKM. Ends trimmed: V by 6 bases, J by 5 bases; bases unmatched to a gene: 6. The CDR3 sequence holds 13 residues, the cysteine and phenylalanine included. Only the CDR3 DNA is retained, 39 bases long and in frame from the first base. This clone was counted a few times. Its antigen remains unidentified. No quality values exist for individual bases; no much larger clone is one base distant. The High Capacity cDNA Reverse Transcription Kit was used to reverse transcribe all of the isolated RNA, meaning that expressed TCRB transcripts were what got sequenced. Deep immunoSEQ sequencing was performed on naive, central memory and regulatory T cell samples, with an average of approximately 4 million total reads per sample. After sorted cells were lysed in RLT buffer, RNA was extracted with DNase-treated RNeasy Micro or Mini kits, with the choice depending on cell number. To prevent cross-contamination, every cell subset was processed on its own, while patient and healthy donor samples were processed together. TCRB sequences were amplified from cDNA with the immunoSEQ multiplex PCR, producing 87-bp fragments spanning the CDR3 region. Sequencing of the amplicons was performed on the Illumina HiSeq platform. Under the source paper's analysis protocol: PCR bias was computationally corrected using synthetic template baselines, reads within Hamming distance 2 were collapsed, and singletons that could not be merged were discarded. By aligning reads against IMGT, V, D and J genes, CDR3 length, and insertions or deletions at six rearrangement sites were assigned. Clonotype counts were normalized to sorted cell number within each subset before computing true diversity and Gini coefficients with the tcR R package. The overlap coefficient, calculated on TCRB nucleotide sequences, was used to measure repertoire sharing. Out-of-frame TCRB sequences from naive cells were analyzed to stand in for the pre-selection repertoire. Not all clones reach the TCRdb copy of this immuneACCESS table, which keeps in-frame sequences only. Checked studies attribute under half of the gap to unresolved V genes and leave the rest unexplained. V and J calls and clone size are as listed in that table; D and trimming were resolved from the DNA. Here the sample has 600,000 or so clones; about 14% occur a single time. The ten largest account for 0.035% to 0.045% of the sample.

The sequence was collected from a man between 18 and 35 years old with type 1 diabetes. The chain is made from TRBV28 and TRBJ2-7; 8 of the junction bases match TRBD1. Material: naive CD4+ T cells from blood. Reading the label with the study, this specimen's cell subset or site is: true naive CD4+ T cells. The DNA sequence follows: TGTGCCAGCAGCCGCGGGACAGGCCACGAGCAGTACTTC. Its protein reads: CASSRGTGHEQYF.